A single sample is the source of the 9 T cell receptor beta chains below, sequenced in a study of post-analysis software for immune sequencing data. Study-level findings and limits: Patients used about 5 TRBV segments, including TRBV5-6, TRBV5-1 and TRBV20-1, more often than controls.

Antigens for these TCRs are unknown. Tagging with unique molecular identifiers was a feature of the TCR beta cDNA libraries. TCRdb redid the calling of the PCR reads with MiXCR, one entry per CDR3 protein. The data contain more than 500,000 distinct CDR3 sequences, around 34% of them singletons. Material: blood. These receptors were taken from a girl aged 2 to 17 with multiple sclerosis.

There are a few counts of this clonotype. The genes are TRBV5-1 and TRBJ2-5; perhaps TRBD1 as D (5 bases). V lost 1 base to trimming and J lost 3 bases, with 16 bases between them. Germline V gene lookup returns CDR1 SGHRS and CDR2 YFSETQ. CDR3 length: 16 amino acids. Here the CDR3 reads CASSLQRGEGEETQYF. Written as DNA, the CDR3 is TGCGCCAGCAGCTTGCAAAGGGGTGAAGGCGAAGAGACCCAGTACTTC.

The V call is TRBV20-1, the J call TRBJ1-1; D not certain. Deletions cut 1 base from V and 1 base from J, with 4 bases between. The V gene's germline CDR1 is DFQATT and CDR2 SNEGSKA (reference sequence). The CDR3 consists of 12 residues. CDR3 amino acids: CSARGGNTEAFF. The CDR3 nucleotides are TGCAGTGCTAGAGGAGGGAACACTGAAGCTTTCTTT.

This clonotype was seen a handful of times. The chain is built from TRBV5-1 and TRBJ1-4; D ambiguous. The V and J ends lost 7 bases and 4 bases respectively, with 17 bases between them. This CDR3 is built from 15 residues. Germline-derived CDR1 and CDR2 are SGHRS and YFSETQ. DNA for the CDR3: TGCGCCAGCTCCGCCCGCCCAGGAGTTAATGAAAAACTGTTTTTT. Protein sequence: CASSARPGVNEKLFF.

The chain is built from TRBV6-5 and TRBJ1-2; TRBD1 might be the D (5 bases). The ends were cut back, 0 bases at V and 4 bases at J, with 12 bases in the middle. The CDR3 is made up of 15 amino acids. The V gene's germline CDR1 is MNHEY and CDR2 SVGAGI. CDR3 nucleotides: TGTGCCAGCAGTTACTCGGGGGGGACCCCCTATGGCTACACCTTC. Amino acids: CASSYSGGTPYGYTF.

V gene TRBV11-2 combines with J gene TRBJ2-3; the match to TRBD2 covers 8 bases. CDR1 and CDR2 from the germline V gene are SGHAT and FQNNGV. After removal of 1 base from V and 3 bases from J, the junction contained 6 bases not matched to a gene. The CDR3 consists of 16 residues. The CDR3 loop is CASSLAGGHGTDTQYF. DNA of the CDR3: TGTGCCAGCAGCTTAGCGGGGGGGCACGGAACAGATACGCAGTATTTT.

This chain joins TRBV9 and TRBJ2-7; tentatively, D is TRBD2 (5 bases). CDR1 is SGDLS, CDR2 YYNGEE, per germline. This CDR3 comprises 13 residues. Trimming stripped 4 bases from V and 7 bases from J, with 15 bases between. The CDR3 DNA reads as TGTGCCAGCAGCCAAGGACTTGATGGGGAGCAGTACTTC. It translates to CASSQGLDGEQYF.

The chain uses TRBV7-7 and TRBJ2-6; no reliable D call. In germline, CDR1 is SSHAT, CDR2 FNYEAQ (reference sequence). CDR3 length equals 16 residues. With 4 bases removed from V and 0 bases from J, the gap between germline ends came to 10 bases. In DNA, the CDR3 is TGTGCCAGCAGCTCCCACAGCTTCTCTGGGGCCAACGTCCTGACTTTC. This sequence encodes CASSSHSFSGANVLTF.

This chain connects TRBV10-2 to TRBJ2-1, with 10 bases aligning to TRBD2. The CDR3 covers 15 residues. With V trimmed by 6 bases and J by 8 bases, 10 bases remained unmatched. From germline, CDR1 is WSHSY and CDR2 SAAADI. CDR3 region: CASRTGTSASDEQFF. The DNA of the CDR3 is TGCGCCAGCAGGACCGGGACTAGCGCCTCGGATGAGCAGTTCTTC.

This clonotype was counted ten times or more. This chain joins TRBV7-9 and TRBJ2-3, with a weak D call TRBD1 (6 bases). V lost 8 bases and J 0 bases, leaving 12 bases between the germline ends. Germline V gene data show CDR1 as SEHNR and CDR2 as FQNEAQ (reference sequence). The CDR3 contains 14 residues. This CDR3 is CASVWTASTDTQYF. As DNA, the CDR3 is TGTGCCAGCGTGTGGACAGCTAGCACAGATACGCAGTATTTT.